This note documents a single T cell receptor (beta chain) sequence. Its target is unknown. Method: immunoSEQ multiplex PCR; TCRdb's copy keeps in-frame clones and lacks some. The repertoire holds 140,000 or so clones, with about 88% as singletons. V shed 3 bases and J shed 2 bases, with 10 bases lying between them. The CDR3 is 14 amino acids. Germline V gene sequence: CDR1 ENHRY, CDR2 SYGVKD. These data belong to a study of radiation and T cells in renal cell carcinoma. General observations from the study: In blood, top tumor clones expanded by 2 weeks, shrinking by 4. Baseline intratumoral clonotype presence is unknown without pretreatment biopsies.

Time point meaning: blood 4 weeks post-SBRT, at nephrectomy. Treatment here: 15 Gy SBRT to primary tumor, nephrectomy 4 weeks later. Nephrectomy followed 15 Gy stereotactic body radiation by 4 weeks. After SBRT, blood was collected at 2 and 4 weeks, plus baseline. The starting material was blood, obtained from a patient whose treatment included radiotherapy and nephrectomy. This clonotype was obtained from a woman aged 45-65 years with renal cell carcinoma. The chain has TRBV10-3 and TRBJ1-1; a possible D gene is TRBD1 (5 bases). CDR3 in DNA: TGTGCCATCAGTGAAGACAGAATCAACACTGAAGCTTTCTTT. Residues: CAISEDRINTEAFF.